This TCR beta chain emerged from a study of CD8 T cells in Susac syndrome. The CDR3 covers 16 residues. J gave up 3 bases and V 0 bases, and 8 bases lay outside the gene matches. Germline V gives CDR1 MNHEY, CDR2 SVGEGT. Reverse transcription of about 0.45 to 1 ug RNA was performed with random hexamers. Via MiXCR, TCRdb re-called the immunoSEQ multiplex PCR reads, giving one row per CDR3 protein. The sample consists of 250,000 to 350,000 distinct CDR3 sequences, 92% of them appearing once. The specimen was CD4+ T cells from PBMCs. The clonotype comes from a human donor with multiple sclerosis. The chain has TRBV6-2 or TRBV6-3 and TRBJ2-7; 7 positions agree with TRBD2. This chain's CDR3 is CASSYSSRLAVYEQYF. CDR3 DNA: TGTGCCAGCAGTTACTCGAGTAGGCTAGCGGTCTACGAGCAGTACTTC.